This passage covers 29 T cell receptor beta chains from one sample sequenced in a study of blood T cell repertoires in COVID-19. The assay was immunoSEQ multiplex PCR, and TCRdb's table has in-frame clones only and misses some. The table has 90,000 to 150,000 clones, around nine tenths seen once. Sample: peripheral blood. Receptors were obtained from a woman between 50 and 59 years old with active or convalescent COVID-19.

V usage is TRBV7-2 and J usage is TRBJ2-1; 9 bases are shared with TRBD1. The CDR3 consists of 12 residues. V shed 3 bases, J shed 10 bases, and the junction held 1 base outside the gene matches. The germline V gene has CDR1 SGHTA and CDR2 FQGNSA. For the CDR3, the DNA is TGTGCCAGCAGCTTCGGGACAGGGGAGCAGTTCTTC. Protein product: CASSFGTGEQFF. Looking up the rest from reference TRBV7-2 and TRBJ2-1 gives the full variable domain: GAGVSQSPSNKVTEKGKDVELRCDPISGHTALYWYRQSLGQGLEFLIYFQGNSAPDKSGLPSDRFSAERTGGSVSTLTIQRTQQEDSAVYLCASSFGTGEQFFGPGTRLTVL.

This chain links TRBV10-3 with TRBJ2-6; the D gene is possibly TRBD2 (5 bases). This CDR3 region has 19 residues. Germline CDR1 is ENHRY and CDR2 is SYGVKD. V was pared by 0 bases and J by 0 bases, with 15 bases between. CDR3 in DNA: TGTGCCATCAGTGAGTCTTTTGAGGGTGCTTACTCTGGGGCCAACGTCCTGACTTTC. It yields the protein CAISESFEGAYSGANVLTF.

This chain links TRBV2 with TRBJ1-1; D ambiguous. The V end lost 5 bases, the J end lost 11 bases, and 15 bases lay between the germline ends. Germline V gene lookup returns CDR1 SNHLY and CDR2 FYNNEI. This CDR3 is 12 amino acids long. CDR3 sequence reads: CASSTGGNLAFF. The CDR3, as DNA: TGTGCCAGCAGTACCGGAGGGAATTTGGCTTTCTTT.

This clone was seen a single time. The V call is TRBV7-9, the J call TRBJ1-5, with D maybe TRBD1 (5 bases). The germline CDR1 and CDR2 sequences are SEHNR and FQNEAQ (reference sequence). The CDR3 runs 13 residues. V was clipped by 4 bases and J by 10 bases, with 14 bases between them. CDR3: CASSSTPGLPQHF. The CDR3, as DNA: TGTGCCAGCAGCTCGACCCCGGGACTCCCCCAGCATTTT.

The V call is TRBV7-9, the J call TRBJ1-1; TRBD1 is a possible D gene (5 bases). The CDR3 totals 16 residues. Germline values: CDR1 SEHNR, CDR2 FQNEAQ (reference sequence). V was trimmed by 1 base and J by 0 bases, leaving 12 bases between them. DNA of the CDR3: TGTGCCAGCAGCTTAGAAGGGGCACGCTTGAACACTGAAGCTTTCTTT. Encoded protein: CASSLEGARLNTEAFF.

The chain combines TRBV7-2 with TRBJ2-3; 7 nucleotides line up with TRBD1. The CDR3 spans 18 residues. In germline, CDR1 is SGHTA, CDR2 FQGNSA. The J segment lost 1 base and the V segment lost 4 bases, leaving 14 bases of the junction unmatched. The CDR3 here is CASSSITLGTEGTDTQYF. CDR3 in DNA: TGTGCCAGCAGCTCAATCACATTAGGGACAGAAGGCACAGATACGCAGTATTTT.

The chain employs TRBV5-1 and TRBJ1-6; D is unresolved. Germline lookup yields CDR1 SGHRS and CDR2 YFSETQ. CDR3 size: 16 residues. The V gene lost 4 bases and the J gene lost 6 bases, with 17 bases spanning the gap. The DNA of the CDR3 is TGCGCCAGCAGCCCCTTTCGGCCGCAGGCTAATTCACCCCTCCACTTT. This gives the protein CASSPFRPQANSPLHF.

As for this clone: A read error may produce the germline difference seen at one junction end. This chain uses TRBV5-5 with TRBJ2-7, with 7 bases fitting TRBD2. CDR3 size: 17 residues. Per germline, CDR1 SGHKS and CDR2 YYEKEE (reference sequence). The CDR3: CASTLVGSGSYFYEQYF. Written as DNA, the CDR3 is TGTGCCAGCACCTTGGTGGGTAGCGGGTCGTATTTCTACGAGCAGTACTTC.

The gene calls are TRBV10-3 and TRBJ1-5; maybe TRBD1 (6 bases). Trimming removed 2 bases from V and 4 bases from J, with 9 bases in between. The CDR3 loop spans 14 amino acids. Germline lookup yields CDR1 ENHRY and CDR2 SYGVKD. CDR3: CAISERTVNQPQHF. The CDR3 DNA reads TGTGCCATCAGTGAGCGGACAGTTAATCAGCCCCAGCATTTT.

This clone showed up just once. This chain uses TRBV7-2 with TRBJ1-2; 7 bases map to TRBD1. Germline CDR1 and CDR2: SGHTA and FQGNSA. CDR3 length: 11 residues. V was clipped by 5 bases and J by 8 bases; unmatched bases: 2. The CDR3 DNA reads as TGTGCCAGCAGCAGGGGGCAAGGCTACACCTTC. It translates to CASSRGQGYTF.

The CDR3 reads CASSTSDSQETQYF. CDR3 DNA sequence: TGTGCCAGTAGTACCTCGGACAGCCAAGAGACCCAGTACTTC. The chain has TRBV19 and TRBJ2-5; tentatively, D is TRBD1 (6 bases). Per the germline V gene, CDR1 is LNHDA and CDR2 is SQIVND (reference sequence). The CDR3 has 14 amino acids. V gave up 4 bases and J gave up 1 base, with 10 bases separating them.

CDR3 sequence reads: CASSGEGLEYEQYF. In DNA, the CDR3 is TGTGCCAGCAGTGGAGAAGGACTAGAGTACGAGCAGTACTTC. This sequence joins TRBV2 and TRBJ2-7, with 7 bases matching TRBD2. The CDR3 sequence is 14 residues long. From germline, CDR1 is SNHLY and CDR2 FYNNEI. V gave up 4 bases and J gave up 4 bases; unmatched junction bases: 7.

The chain has TRBV5-1 and TRBJ2-5, with D maybe TRBD1 (5 bases). Germline V CDR1 and CDR2: SGHRS, YFSETQ. V lost 0 bases to trimming and J lost 5 bases, with 11 bases between them. The length of the CDR3 is 14 residues. The CDR3 DNA is TGCGCCAGCAGCTTGGTAGGGGTCCGGGAGACCCAGTACTTC. This gives the protein CASSLVGVRETQYF.

The chain combines TRBV7-2 with TRBJ2-7, with TRBD2 as a possible D gene (6 bases). The V end lost 2 bases, the J end lost 1 base, and 12 bases lay between the germline ends. The CDR3 has 15 residues. CDR1 and CDR2 from the germline V gene are SGHTA and FQGNSA. CDR3 protein: CASSLSVGGSYEQYF. CDR3 sequence (DNA): TGTGCCAGCAGCTTATCGGTGGGGGGTTCCTACGAGCAGTACTTC.

The gene calls are TRBV19 and TRBJ1-5, with D unclear. CDR3 length equals 14 residues. V lost 7 bases and J lost 3, with 13 bases in between. Germline CDR1 and CDR2: LNHDA and SQIVND (reference sequence). The CDR3 here is CASTPLQFNQPQHF. As DNA, the CDR3 is TGTGCCAGTACTCCCTTACAGTTCAATCAGCCCCAGCATTTT.

V and J are TRBV6-5 and TRBJ2-7; the D gene is possibly TRBD2 (7 bases). The CDR3 has 15 residues. Germline CDR1 reads MNHEY; CDR2 reads SVGAGI. With 5 bases removed from V and 6 bases from J, the gap between germline ends came to 20 bases. CDR3 nucleotide sequence: TGTGCCAGCAGTCGGGGGGCGGGAGTAGGCCTCGAGCAGTACTTC. The encoded protein is CASSRGAGVGLEQYF.

The chain combines TRBV5-1 with TRBJ1-1; 9 nucleotides align to TRBD1. The CDR3 totals 15 residues. With V trimmed by 3 bases and J by 4 bases, 7 bases remained unmatched. The germline V gene has CDR1 SGHRS and CDR2 YFSETQ. CDR3 nucleotide sequence: TGCGCCAGCAGCTCGACACAGGGGGCTGGCACTGAAGCTTTCTTT. Translated: CASSSTQGAGTEAFF.

A single count supports this clone. The chain employs TRBV7-9 and TRBJ2-7; a possible D gene is TRBD2 (6 bases). CDR3 length: 12 residues. Germline CDR1 reads SEHNR; CDR2 reads FQNEAQ (reference sequence). V was pared by 4 bases and J by 6 bases, with 10 bases between. CDR3 amino acids: CASSSGTGEQYF. The CDR3 DNA sequence: TGTGCCAGCAGCTCCGGGACTGGCGAGCAGTACTTC.

The gene calls are TRBV7-8 and TRBJ2-7; D might be TRBD2 (5 bases). V was cut by 1 base and J by 3 bases, with 19 bases left in between. Germline V CDR1 and CDR2: SGHVS, FQNEAQ. CDR3 length equals 17 residues. CDR3 nucleotides: TGTGCCAGCAGCTTAGGGTCCTCGGGTAGCGAGTTCTACGAGCAGTACTTC. Translated: CASSLGSSGSEFYEQYF. The complete variable domain, with remaining parts taken from reference TRBV7-8 and TRBJ2-7, reads GAGVSQSPRYKVAKRGQDVALRCDPISGHVSLFWYQQALGQGPEFLTYFQNEAQLDKSGLPSDRFFAERPEGSVSTLKIQRTQQEDSAVYLCASSLGSSGSEFYEQYFGPGTRLTVT.

This sequence joins TRBV30 and TRBJ2-5; D gene uncertain. The CDR3 has 15 amino acids. Germline values: CDR1 GTSNPN, CDR2 SVGIG (reference sequence). Trimming pared 0 bases from V and 1 base from J, leaving 12 bases between. The CDR3 DNA reads TGTGCCTGGAGTGTACAGCCCCAAGGCCAAGAGACCCAGTACTTC. Translating gives CAWSVQPQGQETQYF. The complete variable domain, with remaining parts taken from reference TRBV30 and TRBJ2-5, reads SQTIHQWPATLVQPVGSPLSLECTVEGTSNPNLYWYRQAAGRGLQLLFYSVGIGQISSEVPQNLSASRPQDRQFILSSKKLLLSDSGFYLCAWSVQPQGQETQYFGPGTRLLVL.

The CDR3 sequence is CASSHSSKSGTGELFF. The CDR3 bases are TGTGCCAGCAGCCATTCGAGTAAAAGCGGAACCGGGGAGCTGTTTTTT. The V gene is TRBV3-1 (or the pseudogene TRBV3-2), the J gene TRBJ2-2; the D gene is possibly TRBD2 (5 bases). The germline CDR1 and CDR2 sequences are LGHDT and YNNKEL (reference sequence). Trimming stripped 3 bases from V and 5 bases from J, with 16 bases between. The CDR3 extends over 16 amino acids.

V gene TRBV7-2 combines with J gene TRBJ2-3; possibly TRBD2 for D (5 bases). Deletions cut 0 bases from V and 0 bases from J, with 10 bases between. Germline V gives CDR1 SGHTA, CDR2 FQGNSA. The CDR3 is 16 amino acids. The CDR3 loop reads CASSLAASRSTDTQYF. CDR3 nucleotide sequence: TGTGCCAGCAGCTTAGCGGCTAGCCGAAGCACAGATACGCAGTATTTT.

The chain combines TRBV6-4 with TRBJ2-7, with 8 bases that match TRBD1. Germline values: CDR1 MRHNA, CDR2 SNTAGT. Losses at the gene ends were 2 bases for V and 5 bases for J; bases not matched to a gene: 2. This CDR3 region has 13 residues. The CDR3 protein is CASSDPDRDEQYF. In nucleotides, the CDR3 is TGTGCCAGCAGTGACCCGGACAGGGACGAGCAGTACTTC.

The chain couples TRBV25-1 to TRBJ1-4; D perhaps matches TRBD1 (6 bases). Trimming shortened V by 4 bases and J by 8 bases, and 14 bases separated the two germline ends. This CDR3 contains 14 residues. Germline CDR1 and CDR2: MGHDK and SYGVNS. CDR3 nucleotides: TGTGCCAGCAGTGTGCGGGGGGCCGGGGAAAAACTGTTTTTT. Its translation is CASSVRGAGEKLFF.

This clone was observed once. The CDR3 spells CASSSGGGTYNEQFF. The CDR3 nucleotides are TGTGCCAGCAGCTCGGGCGGGGGAACGTACAATGAGCAGTTCTTC. The chain carries TRBV7-2 and TRBJ2-1; the match to TRBD2 covers 7 bases. Germline CDR1 SGHTA, CDR2 FQGNSA. V lost 4 bases to trimming and J lost 4 bases; unmatched junction nucleotides: 7. CDR3 size: 15 residues.

The V gene is TRBV4-2, the J gene TRBJ2-2; 11 nucleotides match TRBD2. With V trimmed by 4 bases and J by 2 bases, 3 bases remained unmatched. The germline gives CDR1 LGHNA, CDR2 YNFKEQ. The CDR3 runs 16 residues. The CDR3 region is CASSLTSGRNTGELFF. CDR3 DNA sequence: TGTGCCAGCAGCCTTACTAGCGGGAGAAACACCGGGGAGCTGTTTTTT.

This clone has just one count. V is TRBV6-1 and J is TRBJ2-1; TRBD2 might be the D (6 bases). Trimming removed 2 bases at V and 1 base at J, with 15 bases between. The CDR3 loop spans 17 amino acids. CDR1 and CDR2 from the germline V gene are MNHNS and SASEGT. The CDR3 spells CASSEFGGMISYNEQFF. For the CDR3, the DNA is TGTGCCAGCAGTGAATTTGGCGGGATGATTTCCTACAATGAGCAGTTCTTC.

In the case of this clone: Relative to the germline gene, one junction end is altered; a read error may explain this. This sequence joins TRBV11-2 and TRBJ2-7; 8 bases agree with TRBD2. Germline V gives CDR1 SGHAT, CDR2 FQNNGV. The CDR3 totals 14 residues. CDR3 sequence reads: CASSLAGSSYEQYF. DNA for the CDR3: TGTGCCAGCAGTTTAGCGGGAAGCTCCTACGAGCAGTACTTC.

The table lists this clone with a count of one. The rearrangement joins TRBV5-1 to TRBJ2-7, with 7 bases that match TRBD1. Germline loops: CDR1 SGHRS, CDR2 YFSETQ. CDR3 length equals 13 residues. V trimming: 7 bases; J trimming: 2 bases; junction bases outside the gene matches: 6. CDR3 in amino acids: CASQGDPTYEQYF. CDR3 nucleotides: TGCGCCAGCCAGGGGGACCCGACCTACGAGCAGTACTTC.